The rows below give T cell receptor beta chains drawn from one sample of a study of blood T cell repertoires in COVID-19. Sequencing used immunoSEQ multiplex PCR; TCRdb keeps in-frame clones, though not all of them. The table has some 260,000 clones, 88% seen once. Material for sequencing was peripheral blood. These receptors originate from a woman aged 70-85 years with COVID-19, enrolled during active disease. CDR3s include the opening cysteine and the closing phenylalanine or tryptophan. The D gene is left open where the match is weak. Only some rows state a clone size, as once, few, many or a class for expanded clones.

clone_size: .
v_call: TRBV2
j_call: TRBJ2-1
d_call: .
cdr3_nt: TGTGCCAGCAGTGGGGTAGGACAAGGGCAGTTCTTC
cdr3_aa: CASSGVGQGQFF

clone_size: .
v_call: TRBV5-6
j_call: TRBJ1-5
d_call: .
cdr3_nt: TGTGCCAGCAGCTTTCAGGTTGATCAGCCCCAGCATTTT
cdr3_aa: CASSFQVDQPQHF

clone_size: .
v_call: TRBV2
j_call: TRBJ2-1
d_call: TRBD2
cdr3_nt: TGTGCCAGCAGCGCGGGACTAGCTCCCTTCAATGAGCAGTTCTTC
cdr3_aa: CASSAGLAPFNEQFF

clone_size: .
v_call: TRBV9
j_call: TRBJ2-3
d_call: TRBD2
cdr3_nt: TGTGCCAGCAGCGGACTAGCGGGAGAGGGAGATACGCAGTATTTT
cdr3_aa: CASSGLAGEGDTQYF

clone_size: .
v_call: TRBV5-1
j_call: TRBJ2-3
d_call: .
cdr3_nt: TGCGCCAGCAGCTTGGTTACGACATGGGGCACAGATACGCAGTATTTT
cdr3_aa: CASSLVTTWGTDTQYF

clone_size: .
v_call: TRBV5-6
j_call: TRBJ2-7
d_call: TRBD2
cdr3_nt: TGTGCCAGCGGTCGAACCGGGACTAGCGGGAGTCAGCAGTACTTC
cdr3_aa: CASGRTGTSGSQQYF

clone_size: .
v_call: TRBV6-2/TRBV6-3
j_call: TRBJ2-1
d_call: TRBD2
cdr3_nt: TGTGCCAGCAGTTATGGTAGCGGGAGGGGTACAATTGAGCAGTTCTTC
cdr3_aa: CASSYGSGRGTIEQFF

clone_size: .
v_call: TRBV7-2
j_call: TRBJ2-3
d_call: .
cdr3_nt: TGTGCCAGCAGCCCCCGGGCGGGAAGCACTACCACAGATACGCAGTATTTT
cdr3_aa: CASSPRAGSTTTDTQYF

clone_size: .
v_call: TRBV6-5
j_call: TRBJ1-5
d_call: .
cdr3_nt: TGTGCCAGCACCACAGGGAATCAGCCCCAGCATTTT
cdr3_aa: CASTTGNQPQHF

clone_size: .
v_call: TRBV28
j_call: TRBJ1-3
d_call: .
cdr3_nt: TGTGCCAGCACTCCCCGGGGAATAGAAAACACCATATATTTT
cdr3_aa: CASTPRGIENTIYF

clone_size: .
v_call: TRBV19
j_call: TRBJ2-7
d_call: TRBD2
cdr3_nt: TGTGCCAGTAGTAAGGGCTATTACCAAGCGGGAGGACCCCACGAGCAGTACTTC
cdr3_aa: CASSKGYYQAGGPHEQYF

clone_size: .
v_call: TRBV6-4
j_call: TRBJ1-5
d_call: TRBD1
cdr3_nt: TGTGCCAGCAGGCGGGAGACAGGGGCGAGCAATCAGCCCCAGCATTTT
cdr3_aa: CASRRETGASNQPQHF

clone_size: .
v_call: TRBV6-6
j_call: TRBJ1-5
d_call: TRBD1
cdr3_nt: TGTGCCAGCAGCCCTCGGACAGGGTCCAATCAGCCCCAGCATTTT
cdr3_aa: CASSPRTGSNQPQHF

clone_size: .
v_call: TRBV5-4
j_call: TRBJ2-3
d_call: .
cdr3_nt: TGTGCCAGCAGCCGGGGGGCGAGCACAGATACGCAGTATTTT
cdr3_aa: CASSRGASTDTQYF

clone_size: .
v_call: TRBV20-1
j_call: TRBJ2-1
d_call: .
cdr3_nt: TGCAGTGCTAGTCGGGTCTACAATGAGCAGTTCTTC
cdr3_aa: CSASRVYNEQFF

clone_size: .
v_call: TRBV6-5
j_call: TRBJ1-2
d_call: TRBD1
cdr3_nt: TGTGCCAGCAGTCTTAGACAGGGGGATGGCTACACCTTC
cdr3_aa: CASSLRQGDGYTF

clone_size: .
v_call: TRBV19
j_call: TRBJ2-1
d_call: .
cdr3_nt: TGTGCCAGTAGTATAGGCGGACAGATAAGGAATGAGCAGTTCTTC
cdr3_aa: CASSIGGQIRNEQFF

clone_size: .
v_call: TRBV3-1/TRBV3-2
j_call: TRBJ1-1
d_call: .
cdr3_nt: TGTGCCAGCAGCCAAAGTATGTTGTCGGGGAACACTGAAGCTTTCTTT
cdr3_aa: CASSQSMLSGNTEAFF

clone_size: .
v_call: TRBV7-8
j_call: TRBJ1-6
d_call: .
cdr3_nt: TGTGCCAGCAGCCCTAAGCCCGTCGGGGGTACGAATTCACCCCTCCACTTT
cdr3_aa: CASSPKPVGGTNSPLHF

clone_size: .
v_call: TRBV5-1
j_call: TRBJ2-7
d_call: .
cdr3_nt: TGCGCCAGCAGCTTAGGTGTAGGGCTAGCAAGCTCCTACGAGCAGTACTTC
cdr3_aa: CASSLGVGLASSYEQYF

clone_size: .
v_call: TRBV30
j_call: TRBJ1-6
d_call: .
cdr3_nt: TGTGCCTGGAGTCCACAGGGAATTTATAATTCACCCCTCCACTTT
cdr3_aa: CAWSPQGIYNSPLHF

clone_size: .
v_call: TRBV28
j_call: TRBJ2-3
d_call: TRBD1
cdr3_nt: TGTGCCAGCAGACGTACAGGGGGCGAATCAGATACGCAGTATTTT
cdr3_aa: CASRRTGGESDTQYF

clone_size: .
v_call: TRBV3-1/TRBV3-2
j_call: TRBJ1-2
d_call: TRBD1
cdr3_nt: TGTGCCAGCAGCCTTAGCCGACGGACAGGGGTACAGGGCTACACCTTC
cdr3_aa: CASSLSRRTGVQGYTF

clone_size: .
v_call: TRBV7-8
j_call: TRBJ1-2
d_call: .
cdr3_nt: TGTGCCAGCAGCTTAGATACTGGAGGGCTAGATAATGGCTACACCTTC
cdr3_aa: CASSLDTGGLDNGYTF

clone_size: .
v_call: TRBV6-5
j_call: TRBJ1-5
d_call: .
cdr3_nt: TGTGCCAGCAGTTACGGCAGGGGAAACGGGCAGCCCCAGCATTTT
cdr3_aa: CASSYGRGNGQPQHF

clone_size: .
v_call: TRBV2
j_call: TRBJ2-1
d_call: TRBD1
cdr3_nt: TGTGCCAGCAGACGTAGGACAGGGAGGAATCTCGACAATGAGCAGTTCTTC
cdr3_aa: CASRRRTGRNLDNEQFF

clone_size: .
v_call: TRBV7-2
j_call: TRBJ2-1
d_call: .
cdr3_nt: TGTGCCAGCAGCTCTCTTAGACTCGCGGAGCAGTTCTTC
cdr3_aa: CASSSLRLAEQFF

clone_size: .
v_call: TRBV27
j_call: TRBJ2-5
d_call: TRBD2
cdr3_nt: TGTGCCAGCAGTACTCGACTAGCGGGAGAAATAGAGACCCAGTACTTC
cdr3_aa: CASSTRLAGEIETQYF

clone_size: few
v_call: TRBV9
j_call: TRBJ1-1
d_call: .
cdr3_nt: TGTGCCAGCAGCCCCCAAGTGGGGGGGCACTTGAACACTGAAGCTTTCTTT
cdr3_aa: CASSPQVGGHLNTEAFF

clone_size: .
v_call: TRBV11-2
j_call: TRBJ2-3
d_call: .
cdr3_nt: TGTGCCAGCAGCTTAGTACTAGGGTCCGCAGATACGCAGTATTTT
cdr3_aa: CASSLVLGSADTQYF